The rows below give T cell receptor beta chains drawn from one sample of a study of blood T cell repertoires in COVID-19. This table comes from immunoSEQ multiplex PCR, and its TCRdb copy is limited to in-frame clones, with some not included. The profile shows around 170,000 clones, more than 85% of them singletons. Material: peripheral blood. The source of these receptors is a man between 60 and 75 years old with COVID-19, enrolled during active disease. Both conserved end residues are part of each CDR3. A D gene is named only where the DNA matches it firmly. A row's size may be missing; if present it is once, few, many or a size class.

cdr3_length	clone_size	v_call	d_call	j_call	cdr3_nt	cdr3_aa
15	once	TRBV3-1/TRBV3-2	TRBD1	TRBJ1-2	TGTGCCAGCAGCCAGAGCGACAGGGGAATGGGTGGCTACACCTTC	CASSQSDRGMGGYTF
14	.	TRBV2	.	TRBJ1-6	TGTGCCAGCAGTGAAAGCCGGGGTTATTCACCCCTCCACTTT	CASSESRGYSPLHF
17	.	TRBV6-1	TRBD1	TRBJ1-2	TGTGCCAGCAGTGCTCAGCAGGACAGGGGGCTTGGCTATGGCTACACCTTC	CASSAQQDRGLGYGYTF
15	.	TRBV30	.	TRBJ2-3	TGTGCCTGGAGTGGGAGACAGGGAGGTACAGATACGCAGTATTTT	CAWSGRQGGTDTQYF
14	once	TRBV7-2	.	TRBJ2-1	TGTGCCAGCACCAAGGACTGGTCCTACAATGAGCAGTTCTTC	CASTKDWSYNEQFF
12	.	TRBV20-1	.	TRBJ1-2	TGCAGTGCTAGTTTGGGGCACGGTGGCTACACCTTC	CSASLGHGGYTF
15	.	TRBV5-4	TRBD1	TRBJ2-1	TGTGCCAGCAGCTGGGGACAGGGAAATAACAATGAGCAGTTCTTC	CASSWGQGNNNEQFF
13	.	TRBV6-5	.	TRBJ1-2	TGTGCCAGCAGCCTGACTCCTGAGCAGGGCTACACCTTC	CASSLTPEQGYTF
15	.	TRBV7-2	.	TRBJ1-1	TGTGCCAGCAGCTTAGTCCCAGGGCTGAACACTGAAGCTTTCTTT	CASSLVPGLNTEAFF
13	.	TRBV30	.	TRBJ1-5	TGTGCCTGGAGTGTAGAGAGGAATCAGCCCCAGCATTTT	CAWSVERNQPQHF
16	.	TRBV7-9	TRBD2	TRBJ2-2	TGTGCCAGCAGCGGACTAGCGGGGGGCATCACCGGGGAGCTGTTTTTT	CASSGLAGGITGELFF
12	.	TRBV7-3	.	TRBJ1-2	TGTGCCAGCAGCGCCCAGGGGTCGGGCTACACCTTC	CASSAQGSGYTF
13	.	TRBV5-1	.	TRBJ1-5	TGCGCCAGCCGCCCGGACAAAAATCAGCCCCAGCATTTT	CASRPDKNQPQHF
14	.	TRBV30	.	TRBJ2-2	TGTGCCTGGAGTGTACACAGAACCACCGGGGAGCTGTTTTTT	CAWSVHRTTGELFF
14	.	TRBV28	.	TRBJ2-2	TGTGCCAGCAGTTTAGTGGCGGCGCGGGGGGAGCTGTTTTTT	CASSLVAARGELFF
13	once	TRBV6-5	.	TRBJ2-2	TGTGCCAGCGCAGGCCTACGGGGCGGGGAGCTGTTTTTT	CASAGLRGGELFF
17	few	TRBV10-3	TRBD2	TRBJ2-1	TGTGCCATCAGTCCGGGACTAGCGGGGGGTAGAGAGGCTGAGCAGTTCTTC	CAISPGLAGGREAEQFF
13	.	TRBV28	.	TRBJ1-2	TGTGCCAGCAGTTTAAGCAGGCTCTATGGCTACACCTTC	CASSLSRLYGYTF
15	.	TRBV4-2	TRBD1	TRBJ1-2	TGTGCCAGCAGCCAAGGAATTAGGGGGCCGGAAGGCTACACCTTC	CASSQGIRGPEGYTF
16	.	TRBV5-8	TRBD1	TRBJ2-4	TGTGCCAGCAGCTGGGGACAGCGAGTAGCCAAAAACATTCAGTACTTC	CASSWGQRVAKNIQYF
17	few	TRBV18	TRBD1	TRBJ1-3	TGTGCCAGCTCACCAAGACAGGGAAGGAGCTCTGGAAACACCATATATTTT	CASSPRQGRSSGNTIYF